The 22 T cell receptor beta chains listed next were all sequenced from one sample in a study of tumor and adjacent non-tumor tissue in lung cancer. No cell sorting was done before RNA was extracted from the tissue. A modified ARM-PCR protocol with three rounds of nested PCR amplified TCRbeta. One entry per CDR3 protein, called by TCRdb with MiXCR from the multiplex PCR reads. The table records 120,000 or so distinct CDR3 sequences, 66% of them present only once. The sample taken for sequencing was lung tumor tissue. Source of these receptors: a young man with non-small cell lung cancer.

For this clonotype: The junction shows a germline mismatch at one end, possibly a read error. The chain has TRBV12-3 or TRBV12-4 and TRBJ2-7; D perhaps matches TRBD2 (5 bases). The length of the CDR3 is 13 residues. The CDR3 nucleotides are TGTGCCAGCAGTTTCTACCTCGGTGGGGAGCAGTATTTC. Translated, it gives CASSFYLGGEQYF.

In the case of this clonotype: This may come from a read error, since a much larger clone is one base off. This chain joins TRBV12-5 and TRBJ1-5, with D perhaps matching TRBD1 (6 bases). Germline CDR1 and CDR2: LGHNT and FRNRAP. Trimming took 7 bases from V and 1 from J, leaving 17 bases between them. This CDR3 is built from 16 residues. The CDR3 region has the DNA TGTGCTAGTGTCCTAGCGACAGGTTGGAGCAATCAGCCCCAGCATTTT. Amino acid sequence: CASVLATGWSNQPQHF.

Regarding this clonotype: One junction end disagrees with the germline gene, perhaps due to a read error. The genes are TRBV4-3 and TRBJ2-5; D unresolved. This CDR3 has 16 residues. CDR1 and CDR2 (germline): LGHNA, YSLEER. The CDR3 coding sequence is TGCGCCAGTAGCCAAGGTTTCGGACGACTCCAAGAGACCCAGTACTTC. This translates into CASSQGFGRLQETQYF.

To note about this clonotype: This CDR3 fails to terminate in the conserved phenylalanine or tryptophan, so it likely reflects a read error. No DNA is shown, since the ends of the CDR3 on it are uncertain; the CDR3 is the one TCRdb lists. The chain couples TRBV11-3 to TRBJ2-1; the table's D call, TRBD1, was not checked against the DNA. The CDR3 totals 12 residues, both ends included. The germline V gene has CDR1 SGHNT and CDR2 YENEEA. CDR3 region: CASSRGQDDEFL.

The chain carries TRBV6-5 and TRBJ2-2; 8 bases are a match to TRBD2. The germline V gene has CDR1 MNHEY and CDR2 SVGAGI. The CDR3 covers 16 residues. V gave up 7 bases and J gave up 0 bases; unmatched junction bases: 7. In nucleotides, the CDR3 is TGTGCCAGCACCCACGGGGGGGCCACGAACACCGGGGAGCTGTTTTTT. As protein: CASTHGGATNTGELFF.

Notes on this clonotype: This may be a read error: a much more frequent sequence differs by one nucleotide. The chain is built from TRBV6-6 and TRBJ2-1; D not certain. The V gene lost 7 bases and the J gene lost 3 bases, with 13 bases spanning the gap. The germline V gene has CDR1 MNHNY and CDR2 SVGAGI (reference sequence). The CDR3 runs 14 residues. DNA for the CDR3: TGTGCCAGCATTGTCGGGCGAAACTACAATGAGCAGTTCTTC. Its protein product is CASIVGRNYNEQFF.

In regard to this clonotype: The germline gene is not matched at one end of the junction; a read error may be the cause. The V call is TRBV20-1, the J call TRBJ1-5; D gene ambiguous. Germline CDR1 DFQATT, CDR2 SNEGSKA (reference sequence). The CDR3 is 14 residues long. As DNA, the CDR3 is TGCAGTGTTAGAAATTCGAACGGTAATCAGCCCCAGCATTTT. Protein sequence: CSVRNSNGNQPQHF.

Here the CDR3 reads CASSSGDTRGTNTQYF. The CDR3 coding sequence is TGTGCCAGCAGTTCGGGGGACACACGGGGTACAAATACGCAGTATTTT. J is TRBJ2-3 and V is TRBV6-5; D is possibly TRBD1 or TRBD2 (6 bases each). The V gene lost 4 bases and the J gene lost 7 bases, with 21 bases spanning the gap. The germline gives CDR1 MNHEY, CDR2 SVGAGI. The CDR3 runs to 16 residues.

Note on this clonotype: Possible read error: a much larger clone is one base away. The rearrangement joins TRBV10-2 to TRBJ2-3; D is unresolved. The tail of the sequence fits TRBJ1-5 better, so the J call may be wrong. The CDR3 has 12 residues. Per germline, CDR1 WSHSY and CDR2 SAAADI. CDR3 loop: CASSQSLDTQHF. CDR3 DNA: TGCGCCAGCAGTCAGAGTCTTGATACGCAGCATTTT.

In the case of this clonotype: Possible read error: a much larger clone is one base away. The chain links TRBV4-2 to TRBJ2-3; 12 bases fit TRBD2. Germline V gene lookup returns CDR1 LGHNA and CDR2 YNFKEQ. V shed 3 bases and J 7 bases; nucleotides not matched to a gene: 8. This CDR3 comprises 16 residues. The CDR3: CASSQTSGSGANTQYF. Here the CDR3 DNA reads TGTGCCAGCAGCCAGACTAGCGGGAGTGGGGCAAATACGCAGTATTTT.

This clonotype was recorded at least ten times. The V gene is TRBV12-3 or TRBV12-4, the J gene TRBJ2-5, with D tentatively TRBD1 or TRBD2 (5 bases each). The CDR3 length is 14 residues. Between the trimmed V and J ends, which lost 7 bases and 2 bases, there was a span of 14 bases. This CDR3 is CASTLGRTQETQYF. In DNA, the CDR3 is TGTGCCAGCACCCTGGGACGGACTCAAGAGACCCAGTACTTC.

This clonotype was observed at least ten times. The rearrangement joins TRBV20-1 to TRBJ1-2, with 8 bases identical to TRBD1. Germline trimming cut 5 bases from V and 4 bases from J; bases unmatched to any gene: 9. The CDR3 loop spans 14 amino acids. Germline V gene sequence: CDR1 DFQATT, CDR2 SNEGSKA (reference sequence). CDR3 in amino acids: CSARQGARIYGYTF. CDR3 in DNA: TGCAGTGCTCGTCAGGGGGCGCGAATCTATGGCTACACCTTC.

A note on this clonotype: No conserved phenylalanine or tryptophan ends this CDR3, so it is likely a read error. The chain employs TRBV29-1 and TRBJ2-1; TRBD2 agrees at 8 bases. J was trimmed by 7 bases and V by 3 bases; bases with no gene match: 14. Germline V gives CDR1 SQVTM, CDR2 ANQGSEA. This CDR3 contains 16 residues. CDR3 bases: TGCAGCGTTGAGGGCCATCGGGGGGGTGGGTGGAATGAGCAGTTCTCC. It codes for CSVEGHRGGGWNEQFS.

Ten or more counts support this clonotype. The chain carries TRBV20-1 and TRBJ1-2, with 9 positions matching TRBD1. The length of the CDR3 is 11 residues. The V and J ends lost 5 bases and 8 bases, in that order; junction bases with no gene match: 3. Germline CDR1 reads DFQATT; CDR2 reads SNEGSKA (reference sequence). CDR3 in amino acids: CSAGTGKGYTF. CDR3 sequence (DNA): TGCAGTGCTGGGACAGGGAAAGGCTACACCTTC.

This clonotype turned up a few times. The chain uses TRBV4-2 and TRBJ2-1; 11 positions match TRBD2. The germline gives CDR1 LGHNA, CDR2 YNFKEQ. This CDR3 spans 16 amino acids. The V and J ends lost 0 bases and 6 bases, in that order; junction bases with no gene match: 4. CDR3 loop: CASSQDGSGGANEQFF. CDR3 in DNA: TGTGCCAGCAGCCAAGATGGTAGCGGGGGGGCCAATGAGCAGTTCTTC.

The V gene is TRBV6-5, the J gene TRBJ1-6; D remains unclear. CDR3 length: 19 amino acids. Trimming stripped 2 bases from V and 0 bases from J, with 17 bases between. Germline V gives CDR1 MNHEY, CDR2 SVGAGI. DNA of the CDR3: TGTGCCAGCAGTTACGATAGCCCGACCAGGAACTCCTATAATTCACCCCTCCACTTT. It yields the protein CASSYDSPTRNSYNSPLHF.

V is TRBV29-1 and J is TRBJ2-3; D not certain. The germline V and J ends were trimmed by 4 bases and 7 bases, with 6 bases remaining between them. This CDR3 is built from 10 residues. CDR1 and CDR2 from the germline V gene are SQVTM and ANQGSEA. In DNA form, the CDR3 reads TGCAGCGTTGCTCAACATACGCAGTATTTT. It specifies CSVAQHTQYF.

This clonotype appeared once. Without the conserved terminal phenylalanine or tryptophan, this CDR3 likely stems from a read error. This chain connects TRBV6-2 or TRBV6-3 to TRBJ1-2; TRBD1 is a possible D gene (5 bases). V was clipped by 10 bases and J by 5 bases, with 14 bases between them. Per germline, CDR1 MNHEY and CDR2 SVGEGT. This CDR3 spans 12 amino acids. CDR3 DNA: TGTGCCATCAGCCAAGGGGTATATGGCTACACCCTC. This gives the protein CAISQGVYGYTL.

Many counts were recorded for this clonotype. V gene TRBV29-1 combines with J gene TRBJ2-1, with 10 bases matching TRBD2. V lost 6 bases to trimming and J lost 7 bases; unmatched junction nucleotides: 15. CDR3 size: 16 residues. CDR1 is SQVTM, CDR2 ANQGSEA, per germline. The CDR3 nucleotides read TGCAGCGTCGATAGTCGGCTAGCGGGAGTGCGGAATGAGCAGTTCTTC. The encoded protein is CSVDSRLAGVRNEQFF.

A note on this clonotype: In this CDR3 the conserved last residue, phenylalanine or tryptophan, is missing, so a read error is likely. This chain connects TRBV14 to TRBJ1-6; D might be TRBD1 (6 bases). Germline V gives CDR1 SGHDN, CDR2 FVKESK. This CDR3 region has 17 residues. The CDR3 nucleotides read TGTACCAGCAGCCGCATGAAGGCCGGGGCGGGGGCGTCATCCCTCCACTAT. The encoded protein is CTSSRMKAGAGASSLHY.

To note about this clonotype: Possible read error: a much larger clone is one base away. This chain joins TRBV10-2 and TRBJ2-7; D is uncertain. CDR1 and CDR2 from the germline V gene are WSHSY and SAAADI. This CDR3 has 13 amino acids. Trimming left V 4 bases short and J 2 bases short, with 9 bases between. Here the CDR3 reads CASSVSIAYEQYF. CDR3 bases: TGCGCCAGCAGTGTAAGTATAGCCTACGAGCAGTACTTC.

Many counts were recorded for this clonotype. The rearrangement links TRBV20-1 to TRBJ1-1, with 7 bases fitting TRBD1. Germline V gene sequence: CDR1 DFQATT, CDR2 SNEGSKA (reference sequence). The J segment lost 3 bases and the V segment lost 6 bases, leaving 4 bases of the junction unmatched. The CDR3 loop spans 12 amino acids. The CDR3 region is CSAHQGDTEAFF. The CDR3 region has the DNA TGCAGTGCACACCAGGGGGACACTGAAGCTTTCTTT.